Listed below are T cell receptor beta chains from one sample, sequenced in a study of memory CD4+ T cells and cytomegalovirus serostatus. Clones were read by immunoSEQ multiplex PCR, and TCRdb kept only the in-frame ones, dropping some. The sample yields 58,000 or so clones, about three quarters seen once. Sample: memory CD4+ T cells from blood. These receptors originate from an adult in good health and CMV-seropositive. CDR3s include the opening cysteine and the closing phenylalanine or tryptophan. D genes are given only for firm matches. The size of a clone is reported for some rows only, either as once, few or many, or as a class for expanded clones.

CDR3 DNA: TGTGCCAGCAGTGAGGACTTGGCCCAGATGCAGTTCTTC
CDR3 protein: CASSEDLAQMQFF
J gene: TRBJ2-1
D gene: -
clone size: -
V gene: TRBV2

CDR3 DNA: TGTGCCTGGTCAAGGAGCAATCAGCCCCAGCATTTT
CDR3 protein: CAWSRSNQPQHF
J gene: TRBJ1-5
D gene: -
clone size: -
V gene: TRBV30

CDR3 DNA: TGTGCCAGCAGCGTAGCCCCCGTGGCAGGAGGAAAACTGTTTTTT
CDR3 protein: CASSVAPVAGGKLFF
J gene: TRBJ1-4
D gene: -
clone size: -
V gene: TRBV9

CDR3 DNA: TGTGCCAGCTCAGCTGGGACAGGGCTGGGAAACACCATATATTTT
CDR3 protein: CASSAGTGLGNTIYF
J gene: TRBJ1-3
D gene: TRBD1
clone size: -
V gene: TRBV18

CDR3 DNA: TGTGCCAGCAGCTTCTTGACAGGGGGAGGTAATACGCAGTATTTT
CDR3 protein: CASSFLTGGGNTQYF
J gene: TRBJ2-3
D gene: TRBD1
clone size: -
V gene: TRBV13

CDR3 DNA: TGTGCCAGTAGTTTGCGGGAGTTTGCAGATACGCAGTATTTT
CDR3 protein: CASSLREFADTQYF
J gene: TRBJ2-3
D gene: TRBD2
clone size: -
V gene: TRBV19

CDR3 DNA: TGTGCTAGTGGTTTGGGACAAGGTCGAGTGAACACTGAAGCTTTCTTT
CDR3 protein: CASGLGQGRVNTEAFF
J gene: TRBJ1-1
D gene: -
clone size: -
V gene: TRBV12-5

CDR3 DNA: TGTGCCAGCAGTCCAGAGGGGGGGGCGTTGGGCACTGAAGCTTTCTTT
CDR3 protein: CASSPEGGALGTEAFF
J gene: TRBJ1-1
D gene: -
clone size: few
V gene: TRBV25-1

CDR3 DNA: TGCGCCAGCAGCCAAGCGGACAGCGCGGGTGAGCAGTTCTTC
CDR3 protein: CASSQADSAGEQFF
J gene: TRBJ2-1
D gene: -
clone size: -
V gene: TRBV4-3

CDR3 DNA: TGTGCCAGCAGTTTTATGGTAGGCTCCTACGAGCAGTACTTC
CDR3 protein: CASSFMVGSYEQYF
J gene: TRBJ2-7
D gene: -
clone size: -
V gene: TRBV28

CDR3 DNA: TGTGCTAGTGGTCCCAGGCCCCAGGGGGTAATATCCTACAATGAGCAGTTCTTC
CDR3 protein: CASGPRPQGVISYNEQFF
J gene: TRBJ2-1
D gene: TRBD1
clone size: -
V gene: TRBV12-5

CDR3 DNA: TGTGCCAGCAGCAAAGGTAGAGGCCCCGGGACTAGGGAAGAGACCCAGTACTTC
CDR3 protein: CASSKGRGPGTREETQYF
J gene: TRBJ2-5
D gene: -
clone size: once
V gene: TRBV21-1

CDR3 DNA: TGCGCCAGCAGCCAAGATCGGGATGAGCAGTTCTTC
CDR3 protein: CASSQDRDEQFF
J gene: TRBJ2-1
D gene: -
clone size: -
V gene: TRBV4-3

CDR3 DNA: TGTGCCAGCAGCCCCGTGCTTGGACAGCAAGAGACCCAGTACTTC
CDR3 protein: CASSPVLGQQETQYF
J gene: TRBJ2-5
D gene: -
clone size: -
V gene: TRBV7-7

CDR3 DNA: TGTGCCAGCAGCCGCCTCGGACAGACGTCTCCTGGCTACACCTTC
CDR3 protein: CASSRLGQTSPGYTF
J gene: TRBJ1-2
D gene: -
clone size: -
V gene: TRBV5-4

CDR3 DNA: TGCGCCAGCAGCCGGGCTGGGGGCGCAAAGGGCTACACCTTC
CDR3 protein: CASSRAGGAKGYTF
J gene: TRBJ1-2
D gene: -
clone size: -
V gene: TRBV4-3